This T cell receptor beta chain emerged from a study of cytomegalovirus exposure and HLA in healthy donors (TCRdb year 2017). At the level of the whole study: According to a later analysis, the roughly 120 validation repertoires were produced on the same platform as the 600 to 850 repertoires of the first cohort. Besides the first cohort of roughly 640 subjects, a separate validation cohort made up of 120 different subjects was used. The study was designed to test whether signatures of past pathogen exposure could be identified by cataloging public T cell receptors. The study combined high-throughput TCR immunosequencing, statistical association of individual TCRs with disease status, and machine learning to predict cytomegalovirus infection status.

Remarks on this clone: Its antigen is not yet known. No qualities accompany the bases; no much larger clone lies one base away.

Library generation was performed with the immunoSEQ multiplex PCR assay. The study's own analysis went as follows. A statistical classification framework was built to diagnose cytomegalovirus status from the catalog of TCR beta chain sequences. In its TCRdb copy, this immuneACCESS table keeps in-frame sequences only and misses some clones. Where compared with another copy, unresolved V genes explain less than half of these, and the others have no known cause. V and J calls and clone size are given by that table; D and trimming were obtained from the DNA. This sample holds approximately 160,000 clones; 85% were observed only once. The top ten constitute around 2% of the sample. Findings and caveats that apply to the study as a whole: Of the cluster scores, 94% were above 0 in a later analysis, which found that TCRs clustered in the first cohort also tended to co-occur in the 95 to 150 validation repertoires. The validation cohort had no HLA typing available for a later analysis, so co-occurrence within that cohort was assessed over all 120 or so repertoires. The authors suggested that the approach could potentially be generalized to other disease states and immunological phenotypes. In the study, roughly 160 TCR beta chains were listed as associated with cytomegalovirus. Three of the identified cytomegalovirus-associated TCR beta chains were confirmed in vitro to be specific for cytomegalovirus antigens. The classifier was reported to diagnose cytomegalovirus status with high specificity and sensitivity in both the original cohort and the validation cohort. Most TCR sequences were seen in very few donors, while some public TCRs were found in many individuals.

CDR1 and CDR2 (SGHVS, FNYEAQ) derive from the germline V gene. The CDR3 goes from the cysteine to the phenylalanine over 14 residues. The entry retains the CDR3 DNA only, 42 bases that are in frame from base 1. Clipping removes 5 bases from V and 4 bases from J, with 4 as the unmatched junction base count. Separate from the roughly 650-subject first cohort, the validation cohort of some 130 subjects was the group to which the donors belonged. The chain is encoded by TRBV7-6 joined to TRBJ1-2; 10 bases in the middle match TRBD1. The sequenced sample was PBMCs. The receptor's source is a man aged 25-40 years in good health and CMV-seropositive. The CDR3 here reads CASSPGTGVYGYTF. The DNA sequence is as follows: TGTGCCAGCAGCCCAGGGACAGGGGTCTATGGCTACACCTTC.